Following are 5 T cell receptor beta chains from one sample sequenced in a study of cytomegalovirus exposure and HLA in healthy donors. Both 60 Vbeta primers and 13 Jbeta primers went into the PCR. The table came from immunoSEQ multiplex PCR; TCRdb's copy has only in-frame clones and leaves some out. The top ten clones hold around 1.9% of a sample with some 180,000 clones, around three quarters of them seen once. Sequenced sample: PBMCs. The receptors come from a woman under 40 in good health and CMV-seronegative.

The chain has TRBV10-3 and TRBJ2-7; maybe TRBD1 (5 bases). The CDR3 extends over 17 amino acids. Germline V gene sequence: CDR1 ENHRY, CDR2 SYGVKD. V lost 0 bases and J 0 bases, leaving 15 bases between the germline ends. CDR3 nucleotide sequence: TGTGCCATCAGTGAGTCTCCCCTAACAGGTAGCTCCTACGAGCAGTACTTC. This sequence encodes CAISESPLTGSSYEQYF.

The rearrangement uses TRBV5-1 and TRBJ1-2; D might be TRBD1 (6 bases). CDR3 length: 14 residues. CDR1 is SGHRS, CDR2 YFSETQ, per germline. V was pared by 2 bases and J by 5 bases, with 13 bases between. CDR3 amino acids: CASSFHTTGYGYTF. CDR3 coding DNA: TGCGCCAGCAGCTTCCATACAACAGGGTATGGCTACACCTTC.

The CDR3 is CASSITGGSQPQHF. In nucleotides, the CDR3 is TGTGCCAGTAGTATTACGGGGGGAAGTCAGCCCCAGCATTTT. V gene TRBV19 combines with J gene TRBJ1-5, with TRBD1 as a possible D gene (5 bases). The CDR3 loop spans 14 amino acids. V lost 3 bases and J lost 6, with 12 bases in between. The germline gives CDR1 LNHDA, CDR2 SQIVND (reference sequence). The full variable domain, its missing parts supplied by reference TRBV19 and TRBJ1-5, is DGGITQSPKYLFRKEGQNVTLSCEQNLNHDAMYWYRQDPGQGLRLIYYSQIVNDFQKGDIAEGYSVSREKKESFPLTVTSAQKNPTAFYLCASSITGGSQPQHFGDGTRLSIL.

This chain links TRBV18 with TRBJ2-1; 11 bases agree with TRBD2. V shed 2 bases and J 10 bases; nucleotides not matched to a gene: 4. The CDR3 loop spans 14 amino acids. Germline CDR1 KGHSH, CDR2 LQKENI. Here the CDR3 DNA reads TGTGCCAGCTCACCAATGACTAGCGGGGCGGAGCAGTTCTTC. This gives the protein CASSPMTSGAEQFF.

The CDR3 sequence is CSVAGGADPEQFF. DNA for the CDR3: TGCAGCGTCGCGGGGGGGGCCGACCCTGAGCAGTTCTTC. This sequence joins TRBV29-1 and TRBJ2-1; 9 bases map to TRBD2. The CDR3 is 13 residues long. V shed 6 bases and J 9 bases; nucleotides not matched to a gene: 9. Germline CDR1 is SQVTM and CDR2 is ANQGSEA.